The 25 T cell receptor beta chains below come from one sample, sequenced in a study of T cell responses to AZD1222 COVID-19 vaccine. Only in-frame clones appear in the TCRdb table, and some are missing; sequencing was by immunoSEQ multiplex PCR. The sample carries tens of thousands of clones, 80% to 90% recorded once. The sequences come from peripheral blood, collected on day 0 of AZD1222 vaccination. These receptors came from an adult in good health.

This chain's CDR3 is CASSLSRTSGNPTYEQYF. CDR3 DNA sequence: TGTGCCAGCAGCTTATCGCGGACTAGCGGGAATCCAACCTACGAGCAGTACTTC. This chain uses TRBV7-2 with TRBJ2-7; 12 nucleotides match TRBD2. CDR3 length: 18 amino acids. Germline values: CDR1 SGHTA, CDR2 FQGNSA. After removal of 2 bases from V and 2 bases from J, the junction contained 10 bases not matched to a gene.

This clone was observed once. The CDR3 bases are TGTGCCAGCAGCTTAGCCGGACTAGGCTACACCTTC. The encoded protein is CASSLAGLGYTF. The genes are TRBV7-9 and TRBJ1-2, with D uncertain. CDR3 length: 12 amino acids. The germline V gene has CDR1 SEHNR and CDR2 FQNEAQ (reference sequence). V shed 0 bases and J shed 8 bases, with 7 bases lying between them.

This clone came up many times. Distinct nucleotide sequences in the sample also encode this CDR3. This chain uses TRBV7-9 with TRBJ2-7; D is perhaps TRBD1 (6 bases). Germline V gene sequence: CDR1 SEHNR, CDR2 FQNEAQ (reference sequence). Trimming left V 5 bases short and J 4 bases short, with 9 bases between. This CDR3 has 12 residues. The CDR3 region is CASSPTGYEQYF. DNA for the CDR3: TGTGCCAGCAGCCCAACAGGGTACGAGCAGTACTTC.

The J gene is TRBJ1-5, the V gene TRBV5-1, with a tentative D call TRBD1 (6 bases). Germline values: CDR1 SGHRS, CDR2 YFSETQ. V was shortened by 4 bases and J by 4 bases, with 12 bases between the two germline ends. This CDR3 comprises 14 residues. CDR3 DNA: TGCGCCAGCAGCCCGACAGGAACAAATCAGCCCCAGCATTTT. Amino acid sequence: CASSPTGTNQPQHF.

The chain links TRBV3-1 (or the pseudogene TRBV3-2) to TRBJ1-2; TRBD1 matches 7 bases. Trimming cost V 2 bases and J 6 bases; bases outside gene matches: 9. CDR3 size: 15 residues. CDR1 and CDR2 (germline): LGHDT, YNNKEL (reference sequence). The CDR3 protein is CASSQRAQGGDGYTF. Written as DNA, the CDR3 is TGTGCCAGCAGCCAAAGGGCTCAGGGGGGGGATGGCTACACCTTC.

The CDR3 is CATSDGDRNQPQHF. CDR3 sequence (DNA): TGTGCCACCTCGGACGGGGACCGCAATCAGCCCCAGCATTTT. The chain carries TRBV21-1 and TRBJ1-5. TRBV21-1 is noted as a pseudogene. This CDR3 spans 14 amino acids.

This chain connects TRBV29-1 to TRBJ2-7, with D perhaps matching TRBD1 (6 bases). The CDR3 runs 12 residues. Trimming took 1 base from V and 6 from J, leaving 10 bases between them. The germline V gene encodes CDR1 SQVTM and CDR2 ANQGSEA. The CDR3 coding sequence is TGCAGCGTTGAAGCCAGGGGTGGCGAGCAGTACTTC. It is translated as CSVEARGGEQYF.

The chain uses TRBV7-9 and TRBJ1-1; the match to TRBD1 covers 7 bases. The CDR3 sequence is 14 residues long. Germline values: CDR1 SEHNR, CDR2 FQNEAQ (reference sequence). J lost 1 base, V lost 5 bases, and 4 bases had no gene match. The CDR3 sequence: CASSIGTANTEAFF. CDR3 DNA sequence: TGTGCCAGCAGCATAGGGACAGCGAACACTGAAGCTTTCTTT.

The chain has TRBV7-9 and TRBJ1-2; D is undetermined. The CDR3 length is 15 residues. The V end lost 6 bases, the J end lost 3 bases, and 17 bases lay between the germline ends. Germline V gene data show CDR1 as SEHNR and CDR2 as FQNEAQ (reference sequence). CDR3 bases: TGTGCCAGCAGGTCATACAGTCCGCGGGACTATGGCTACACCTTC. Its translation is CASRSYSPRDYGYTF.

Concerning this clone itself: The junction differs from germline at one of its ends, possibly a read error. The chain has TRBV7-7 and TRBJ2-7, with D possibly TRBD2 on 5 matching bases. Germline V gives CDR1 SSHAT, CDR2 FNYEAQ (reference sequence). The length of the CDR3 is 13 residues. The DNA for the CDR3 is TGTGCTAGCAGCTTAGGTCTAGCAGACGAGCAGTACTTC. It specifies CASSLGLADEQYF.

DNA for the CDR3: TGTGCCAGCAAGACCGGGACACCGATAAACACCGGGGAGCTGTTTTTT. Translation: CASKTGTPINTGELFF. This chain uses TRBV28 with TRBJ2-2, with D perhaps matching TRBD1 (6 bases). The V end was cut by 7 bases, the J end by 2 bases, with 17 bases between. The CDR3 length is 16 residues. Germline CDR1 and CDR2: MDHEN and SYDVKM.

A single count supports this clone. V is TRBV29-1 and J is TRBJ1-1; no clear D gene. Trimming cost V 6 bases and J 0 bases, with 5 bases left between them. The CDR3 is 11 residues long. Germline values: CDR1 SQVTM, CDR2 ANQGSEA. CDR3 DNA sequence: TGCAGCGTCCACATGAACACTGAAGCTTTCTTT. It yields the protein CSVHMNTEAFF.

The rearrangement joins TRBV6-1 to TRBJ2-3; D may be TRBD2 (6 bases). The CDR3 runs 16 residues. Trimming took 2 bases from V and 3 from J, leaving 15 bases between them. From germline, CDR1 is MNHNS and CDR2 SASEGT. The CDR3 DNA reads TGTGCCAGCAGTGAATTTGGCGGAGGGCGGACAGATACGCAGTATTTT. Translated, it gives CASSEFGGGRTDTQYF.

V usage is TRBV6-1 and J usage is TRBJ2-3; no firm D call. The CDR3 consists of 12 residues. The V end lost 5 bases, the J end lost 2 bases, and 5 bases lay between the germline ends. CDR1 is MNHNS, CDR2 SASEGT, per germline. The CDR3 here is CASSFVTDTQYF. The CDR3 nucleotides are TGTGCCAGCAGTTTCGTCACAGATACGCAGTATTTT.

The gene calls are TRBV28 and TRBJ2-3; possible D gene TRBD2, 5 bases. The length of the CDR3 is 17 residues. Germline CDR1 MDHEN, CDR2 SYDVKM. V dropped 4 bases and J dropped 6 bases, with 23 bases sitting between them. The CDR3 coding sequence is TGTGCCAGCAGTTCCCCAGGAGGCGGTCCCGTACTCGATACGCAGTATTTT. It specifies CASSSPGGGPVLDTQYF.

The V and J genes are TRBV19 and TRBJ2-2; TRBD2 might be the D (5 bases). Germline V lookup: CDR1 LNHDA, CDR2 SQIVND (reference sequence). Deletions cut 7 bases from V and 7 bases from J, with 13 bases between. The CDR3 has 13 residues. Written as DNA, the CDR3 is TGTGCCAGTACCCACACGGCGGGCGGGGAGCTGTTTTTT. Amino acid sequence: CASTHTAGGELFF.

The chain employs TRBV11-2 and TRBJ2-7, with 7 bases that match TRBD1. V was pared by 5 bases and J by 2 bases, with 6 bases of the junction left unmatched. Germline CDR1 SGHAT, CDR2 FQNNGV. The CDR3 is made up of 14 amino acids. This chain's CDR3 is CASSTRQGPYEQYF. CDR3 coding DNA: TGTGCCAGCAGCACCCGACAGGGTCCCTACGAGCAGTACTTC.

CDR3 in amino acids: CASSSPGLAGPYNEQFF. CDR3 DNA sequence: TGTGCCAGTAGTTCTCCGGGACTAGCGGGACCCTACAATGAGCAGTTCTTC. The chain joins TRBV19 to TRBJ2-1; TRBD2 matches 13 bases. V was clipped by 5 bases and J by 2 bases; unmatched bases: 6. CDR1 LNHDA and CDR2 SQIVND come from the germline V gene (reference sequence). There are 17 residues in the CDR3.

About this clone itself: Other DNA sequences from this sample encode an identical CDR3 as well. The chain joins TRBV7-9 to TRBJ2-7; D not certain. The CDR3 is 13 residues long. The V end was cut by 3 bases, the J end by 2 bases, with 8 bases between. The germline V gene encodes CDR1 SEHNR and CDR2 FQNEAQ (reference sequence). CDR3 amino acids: CASSLGGTYEQYF. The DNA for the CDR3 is TGTGCCAGCAGCTTGGGCGGAACCTACGAGCAGTACTTC.

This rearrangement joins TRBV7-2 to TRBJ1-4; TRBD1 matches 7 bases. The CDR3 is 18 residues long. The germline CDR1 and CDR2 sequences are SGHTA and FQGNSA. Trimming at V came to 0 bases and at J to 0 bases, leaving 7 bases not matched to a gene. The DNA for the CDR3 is TGTGCCAGCAGCTTAGCGGTAGGGGGCCTTGCAACTAATGAAAAACTGTTTTTT. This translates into CASSLAVGGLATNEKLFF. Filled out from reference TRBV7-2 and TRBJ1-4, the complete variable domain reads GAGVSQSPSNKVTEKGKDVELRCDPISGHTALYWYRQSLGQGLEFLIYFQGNSAPDKSGLPSDRFSAERTGGSVSTLTIQRTQQEDSAVYLCASSLAVGGLATNEKLFFGSGTQLSVL.

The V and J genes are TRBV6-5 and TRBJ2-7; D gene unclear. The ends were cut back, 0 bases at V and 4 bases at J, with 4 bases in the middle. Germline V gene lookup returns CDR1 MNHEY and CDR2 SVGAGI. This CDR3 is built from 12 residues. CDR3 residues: CASSYSRYEQYF. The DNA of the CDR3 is TGTGCCAGCAGTTACTCGAGGTACGAGCAGTACTTC.

CDR3: CASSVGSGENNEQFF. The CDR3 DNA sequence: TGTGCCAGCAGCGTAGGTAGCGGGGAAAACAATGAGCAGTTCTTC. V usage is TRBV9 and J usage is TRBJ2-1; 8 positions agree with TRBD2. There are 15 residues in the CDR3. Looked up from germline, CDR1 is SGDLS and CDR2 is YYNGEE. After removal of 0 bases from V and 5 bases from J, the junction contained 4 bases not matched to a gene.

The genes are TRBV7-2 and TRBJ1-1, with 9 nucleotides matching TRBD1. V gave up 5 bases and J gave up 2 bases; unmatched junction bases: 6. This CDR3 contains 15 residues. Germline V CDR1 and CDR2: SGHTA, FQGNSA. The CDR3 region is CASSPLQGANTEAFF. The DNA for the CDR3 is TGTGCCAGCAGCCCTTTACAGGGGGCAAACACTGAAGCTTTCTTT.

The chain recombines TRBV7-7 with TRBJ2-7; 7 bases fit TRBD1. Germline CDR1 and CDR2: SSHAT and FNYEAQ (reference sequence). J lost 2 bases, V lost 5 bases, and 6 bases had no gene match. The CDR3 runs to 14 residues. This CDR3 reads CASSPRGGAYEQYF. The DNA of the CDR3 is TGTGCCAGCAGCCCCCGAGGGGGCGCCTACGAGCAGTACTTC.

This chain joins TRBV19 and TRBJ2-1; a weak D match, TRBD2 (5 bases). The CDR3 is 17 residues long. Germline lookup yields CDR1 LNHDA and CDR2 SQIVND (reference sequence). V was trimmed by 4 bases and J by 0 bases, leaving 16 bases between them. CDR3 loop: CASSNPPGISSYNEQFF. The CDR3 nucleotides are TGTGCCAGTAGTAACCCACCCGGGATAAGCTCCTACAATGAGCAGTTCTTC.